The sequence of this T cell receptor beta chain was determined in a study of control samples from healthy donors and cancer patients. Germline V gives CDR1 SGHRS, CDR2 YFSETQ. V gave up 4 bases and J gave up 1 base; unmatched junction bases: 7. CDR3 length: 15 residues. Assay used: immunoSEQ multiplex PCR; TCRdb lists only in-frame clones, some missing. The sample consists of about 130,000 clones, over 85% of them appearing once. The V call is TRBV5-1, the J call TRBJ1-1; 7 bases are shared with TRBD1. This receptor was obtained from a man aged 30 to 45 in good health. Specimen: blood. CDR3 sequence reads: CASSMSTGSNTEAFF. CDR3 in DNA: TGCGCCAGCAGCATGTCGACAGGGTCGAACACTGAAGCTTTCTTT.